Listed below are T cell receptor beta chains from one sample, sequenced in a study of T cell responses to AZD1222 COVID-19 vaccine. Data came from immunoSEQ multiplex PCR; TCRdb stores just in-frame clones and leaves some out. The table includes under 200,000 clones, roughly 94% detected once. Sequenced here: peripheral blood, sampled on day 0 of AZD1222 vaccination. All receptors derive from an adult in good health. The CDR3 runs from the conserved cysteine through the conserved F or W.

v_gene: TRBV30; CDR3aa: CAWRDSSDEQYF
v_gene: TRBV5-5; CDR3aa: CASSLAGELFF
v_gene: TRBV3-1/TRBV3-2; CDR3aa: CASSHRSSYNEQFF
v_gene: TRBV6-5; CDR3aa: CASSFTQGVYNEQFF
v_gene: TRBV12-3/TRBV12-4; CDR3aa: CASSNRESQPQHF
v_gene: TRBV5-1; CDR3aa: CASSKWEGANYGYTF
v_gene: TRBV24-1; CDR3aa: CATSDLSGQPQHF
v_gene: TRBV7-9; CDR3aa: CASSLSVGAYEQYF
v_gene: TRBV21-1; CDR3aa: CASSKKVRGTALPHSPLHF
v_gene: TRBV7-9; CDR3aa: CASSLSNLSDERYF
v_gene: TRBV24-1; CDR3aa: CATSDLGLAGVETQYF
v_gene: TRBV6-5; CDR3aa: CASRSTGSFAF
v_gene: TRBV11-2; CDR3aa: CASSPLRGPFNTEAFF
v_gene: TRBV7-9; CDR3aa: CASSLISGPLF
v_gene: TRBV7-8; CDR3aa: CASSLVENQPQHF
v_gene: TRBV28; CDR3aa: CASSLFGRGAFF
v_gene: TRBV5-5; CDR3aa: CASSLMPGGGTEAFF
v_gene: TRBV2; CDR3aa: CARGTGPNSPLHF
v_gene: TRBV11-1; CDR3aa: CASSLSGLPYNEQFF
v_gene: TRBV29-1; CDR3aa: CSVEGRGGDTDTQYF
v_gene: TRBV3-1/TRBV3-2; CDR3aa: CASSPGGAGNTEAFF
v_gene: TRBV27; CDR3aa: CASSRTGGNEQYF
v_gene: TRBV6-6; CDR3aa: CASSYPPGRDNNEQFF
v_gene: TRBV27; CDR3aa: CASSLQGNTEAFF
v_gene: TRBV27; CDR3aa: CASRQDLVGSPLHF
v_gene: TRBV11-2; CDR3aa: CASSLGLAGETQYF
v_gene: TRBV27; CDR3aa: CASSPAGGRYTEAFF
v_gene: TRBV28; CDR3aa: CASGGYTF
v_gene: TRBV18; CDR3aa: CASSPQGTEQFF
v_gene: TRBV7-2; CDR3aa: CASSTRIGPASGANVLTF
v_gene: TRBV6-5; CDR3aa: CASTDGGYTF
v_gene: TRBV15; CDR3aa: CATSRGTVYEQYF
v_gene: TRBV28; CDR3aa: CASLGEKTRDQPQHF
v_gene: TRBV28; CDR3aa: CAISSRGASGNTIYF
v_gene: TRBV11-1; CDR3aa: CASTLSDLNTEAFF
v_gene: TRBV19; CDR3aa: CASQKDYNEQFF
v_gene: TRBV11-2; CDR3aa: CASSLAPGQGHSNQPQHF
v_gene: TRBV25-1; CDR3aa: CASRLTIEGSPLHF
v_gene: TRBV19; CDR3aa: CASMGQLSNQPQHF
v_gene: TRBV11-2; CDR3aa: CASSPAPLISYEQYF